One sample yielded the 29 T cell receptor beta chains listed below, sequenced in a study of Ad26.COV2.S vaccination and SARS-CoV-2 variants (dated by TCRdb to about 2021). The treatment or condition label corresponds to: roughly 19 received Ad26.COV2.S at low or high dose, single or two shots; several received placebo; per-sample allocation not given. For vaccine and placebo recipients, repertoires were sequenced using samples collected on day 63 after the first injection. The library was prepared using the immunoSEQ multiplex PCR assay. TCRdb mirrors the immuneACCESS table, restricted to in-frame sequences. Some clones are absent from its copies; in checked studies, under half trace to an unresolved V gene, and the reason for the others is unknown. This sample lists a few hundred thousand clones; around 87% were detected once. More than 3% of the sample is held by the ten biggest clonotypes. The starting material was peripheral blood, obtained in a trial of Ad26.COV2.S vaccine versus placebo. The receptor set was obtained from a person between 18 and 60 years old who received the Ad26.COV2.S COVID-19 vaccine or a placebo.

V and J are TRBV11-2 and TRBJ2-3; TRBD1 matches 7 bases. The CDR3 runs 16 residues. Germline CDR1 SGHAT, CDR2 FQNNGV. V lost 2 bases and J lost 1; bases outside the gene matches: 6. CDR3 amino acids: CASSLLPGGGTDTQYF. Written as DNA, the CDR3 is TGTGCCAGCAGCTTACTCCCAGGGGGAGGCACAGATACGCAGTATTTT.

The chain joins TRBV29-1 to TRBJ1-5; TRBD1 is a possible D gene (6 bases). Germline V lookup: CDR1 SQVTM, CDR2 ANQGSEA. Trimming took 4 bases from V and 6 from J, leaving 10 bases between them. CDR3 size: 12 residues. The chain's CDR3 is CSVGGAGQPQHF. Written as DNA, the CDR3 is TGCAGCGTTGGGGGGGCTGGTCAGCCCCAGCATTTT.

This clone was observed a single time. This chain links TRBV13 with TRBJ2-7, with 10 bases matching TRBD1. CDR3 length: 14 residues. V trimming: 5 bases; J trimming: 3 bases; junction bases outside the gene matches: 4. Germline CDR1 reads PRHDT; CDR2 reads FYEKMQ (reference sequence). The CDR3 nucleotides are TGTGCCAGCAGCCCCGGACAGGGGGACTACGAGCAGTACTTC. This translates into CASSPGQGDYEQYF.

The rearrangement links TRBV11-3 to TRBJ1-1; perhaps TRBD1 as D (5 bases). From germline, CDR1 is SGHNT and CDR2 YENEEA. This CDR3 spans 19 amino acids. Deletions cut 2 bases from V and 4 bases from J, with 26 bases between. The CDR3 DNA follows: TGTGCCAGCAGCTTAACAGGCCCCACCTCCAAAGGCTTGAGCACTGAAGCTTTCTTT. Translating it yields CASSLTGPTSKGLSTEAFF.

The chain joins TRBV10-2 to TRBJ1-4; D gene ambiguous. Germline lookup yields CDR1 WSHSY and CDR2 SAAADI. The CDR3 runs to 14 residues. V gave up 4 bases and J gave up 0 bases, with 6 bases separating them. The CDR3 DNA follows: TGCGCCAGCAGTGTTGGCCCAACTAATGAAAAACTGTTTTTT. Translated, it gives CASSVGPTNEKLFF.

The genes are TRBV5-1 and TRBJ1-2; D may be TRBD1 (5 bases). The CDR3 consists of 14 residues. The V end lost 4 bases, the J end lost 3 bases, and 13 bases lay between the germline ends. Germline values: CDR1 SGHRS, CDR2 YFSETQ. The DNA for the CDR3 is TGCGCCAGCAGCCCCTGGGGGACGTACTATGGCTACACCTTC. Its protein is CASSPWGTYYGYTF.

This clone was seen once. This chain connects TRBV6-6 to TRBJ2-3; D remains ambiguous. Trimming took 2 bases from V and 4 from J, leaving 10 bases between them. The CDR3 totals 14 residues. The germline V gene has CDR1 MNHNY and CDR2 SVGAGI (reference sequence). The CDR3 DNA follows: TGTGCCAGCAGTTACGGTCAAGTCTCAGATACGCAGTATTTT. Protein product: CASSYGQVSDTQYF.

The chain carries TRBV5-5 and TRBJ2-2, with D possibly TRBD1 on 5 matching bases. CDR1 SGHKS and CDR2 YYEKEE come from the germline V gene (reference sequence). Trimming removed 6 bases from V and 7 bases from J, with 16 bases in between. The CDR3 runs 14 residues. This CDR3 reads CASTKTVTDGELFF. Here the CDR3 DNA reads TGTGCCAGCACCAAGACAGTTACGGACGGGGAGCTGTTTTTT.

The chain combines TRBV19 with TRBJ1-3; D gene uncertain. The CDR3 loop spans 14 amino acids. Germline V gene lookup returns CDR1 LNHDA and CDR2 SQIVND (reference sequence). Trimming cost V 5 bases and J 0 bases, with 8 bases left between them. The CDR3 DNA reads as TGTGCCAGTAGTCCGGTTAGCTCTGGAAACACCATATATTTT. Translating it yields CASSPVSSGNTIYF.

The chain carries TRBV29-1 and TRBJ1-2, with 12 bases identical to TRBD1. Trimming at V came to 7 bases and at J to 8 bases, leaving 11 bases not matched to a gene. The CDR3 length is 14 residues. Germline CDR1 reads SQVTM; CDR2 reads ANQGSEA. CDR3 sequence: CSGSTGTGGIGYTF. In DNA form, the CDR3 reads TGCAGCGGATCAACCGGGACAGGGGGCATCGGCTACACCTTC.

This clone was counted only a few times. The V and J genes are TRBV20-1 and TRBJ1-1; D uncertain. The V gene's germline CDR1 is DFQATT and CDR2 SNEGSKA (reference sequence). The CDR3 has 10 residues. The V gene lost 6 bases and the J gene lost 10 bases, with 12 bases spanning the gap. For the CDR3, the DNA is TGCAGTGCCTCCAGCGGGGTAGCTTTCTTT. Amino acids: CSASSGVAFF.

The chain uses TRBV5-4 and TRBJ2-1; D is uncertain. The length of the CDR3 is 13 residues. CDR1 and CDR2 (germline): SGHNT, YYREEE (reference sequence). V lost 0 bases and J lost 7, with 8 bases in between. The CDR3 nucleotides are TGTGCCAGCAGCTTGGCCCTGGGGAATGAGCAGTTCTTC. Residues: CASSLALGNEQFF. Variable domain in full (rest from reference TRBV5-4 and TRBJ2-1): ETGVTQSPTHLIKTRGQQVTLRCSSQSGHNTVSWYQQALGQGPQFIFQYYREEENGRGNFPPRFSGLQFPNYSSELNVNALELDDSALYLCASSLALGNEQFFGPGTRLTVL.

The V gene is TRBV7-2, the J gene TRBJ1-5, with no clear D. CDR3 length: 18 residues. Germline CDR1 and CDR2: SGHTA and FQGNSA. V was trimmed by 1 base and J by 0 bases, leaving 16 bases between them. The CDR3 bases are TGTGCCAGCAGCTTAGGACCCCCGGGATCCCATAGCAATCAGCCCCAGCATTTT. Encoded protein: CASSLGPPGSHSNQPQHF.

This chain joins TRBV7-9 and TRBJ2-2, with 8 positions matching TRBD2. The CDR3 loop spans 18 amino acids. Germline V gives CDR1 SEHNR, CDR2 FQNEAQ (reference sequence). With V trimmed by 6 bases and J by 2 bases, 14 bases remained unmatched. The CDR3 region has the DNA TGTGCCAGCAGTCGCCCTCAGCCGGGGGGGACTAACACCGGGGAGCTGTTTTTT. As protein: CASSRPQPGGTNTGELFF.

The chain is built from TRBV29-1 and TRBJ1-5; no definite D call. V was trimmed by 6 bases and J by 3 bases, leaving 12 bases between them. The germline CDR1 and CDR2 sequences are SQVTM and ANQGSEA. The CDR3 is 13 residues long. This CDR3 reads CSVTNDTNQPQHF. CDR3 coding DNA: TGCAGCGTAACAAACGATACCAATCAGCCCCAGCATTTT.

V is TRBV5-1 and J is TRBJ2-1, with a tentative D call TRBD2 (5 bases). Germline CDR1 reads SGHRS; CDR2 reads YFSETQ. This CDR3 is built from 13 residues. V was trimmed by 2 bases and J by 8 bases, leaving 11 bases between them. DNA for the CDR3: TGCGCCAGCAGCTTATCACTAGTTTATGAGCAGTTCTTC. Translation: CASSLSLVYEQFF.

V and J are TRBV4-3 and TRBJ1-2; D gene uncertain. Germline CDR1 is LGHNA and CDR2 is YSLEER. The CDR3 contains 18 residues. The V end lost 5 bases, the J end lost 5 bases, and 27 bases lay between the germline ends. The CDR3, as DNA: TGCGCCAGCAGCTACTTCCAATCCCGAGGGCCTACCGGGTATGGCTACACCTTC. Protein sequence: CASSYFQSRGPTGYGYTF.

This chain uses TRBV9 with TRBJ2-2; 10 nucleotides align to TRBD1. The CDR3 runs 17 residues. From germline, CDR1 is SGDLS and CDR2 YYNGEE. Trimming at V came to 1 base and at J to 7 bases, leaving 10 bases not matched to a gene. The CDR3 region has the DNA TGTGCCAGCAGCGTACCTCCGGACAGGGGGTTAGGCGGGGAGCTGTTTTTT. Protein sequence: CASSVPPDRGLGGELFF.

This rearrangement joins TRBV2 to TRBJ1-5; weak D call: TRBD1 (5 bases). V lost 6 bases to trimming and J lost 0 bases, with 9 bases between them. This CDR3 has 14 amino acids. CDR1 is SNHLY, CDR2 FYNNEI, per germline. In nucleotides, the CDR3 is TGTGCCAGCAGCCGGACAACTAGCAATCAGCCCCAGCATTTT. Protein: CASSRTTSNQPQHF.

V is TRBV29-1 and J is TRBJ1-2, with D maybe TRBD1 (6 bases). Germline CDR1 reads SQVTM; CDR2 reads ANQGSEA. The CDR3 sequence is 14 residues long. Trimming cost V 2 bases and J 7 bases, with 17 bases left between them. The CDR3 nucleotides are TGCAGCGTTGAACATAACCAGGGGTATAGTGGCTACACCTTC. This encodes CSVEHNQGYSGYTF.

The J gene is TRBJ2-6, the V gene TRBV28; D possibly uses TRBD1 or TRBD2 (5 bases each). V lost 10 bases, J lost 0 bases, and 16 bases lay in between. The germline V gene has CDR1 MDHEN and CDR2 SYDVKM. CDR3 length equals 16 residues. CDR3: CATGTDLSSGANVLTF. In DNA form, the CDR3 reads TGTGCCACCGGGACCGATCTAAGCTCTGGGGCCAACGTCCTGACTTTC.

The chain has TRBV10-3 and TRBJ2-1; D not resolved. The CDR3 sequence is 15 residues long. Germline CDR1 ENHRY, CDR2 SYGVKD. V lost 0 bases and J lost 0, with 6 bases in between. Here the CDR3 reads CAISESAISYNEQFF. The CDR3 DNA reads TGTGCCATCAGTGAGTCTGCTATCTCCTACAATGAGCAGTTCTTC.

This chain connects TRBV19 to TRBJ2-7, with D perhaps assigned TRBD1 or TRBD2 (5 bases each). CDR1 is LNHDA and CDR2 is SQIVND in the germline V gene (reference sequence). V shed 5 bases and J shed 2 bases, with 13 bases lying between them. This CDR3 comprises 14 residues. In nucleotides, the CDR3 is TGTGCCAGTAGTGTCCGGGACGCAGCCTACGAGCAGTACTTC. Translated: CASSVRDAAYEQYF. Together with reference TRBV19 and TRBJ2-7, the CDR3 gives the full variable domain: DGGITQSPKYLFRKEGQNVTLSCEQNLNHDAMYWYRQDPGQGLRLIYYSQIVNDFQKGDIAEGYSVSREKKESFPLTVTSAQKNPTAFYLCASSVRDAAYEQYFGPGTRLTVT.

Remarks on this clone: Other DNA sequences in the same sample also yield this CDR3. This sequence joins TRBV5-1 and TRBJ1-1, with D maybe TRBD1 (6 bases). CDR3 size: 13 residues. V lost 4 bases and J lost 1, with 8 bases in between. From germline, CDR1 is SGHRS and CDR2 YFSETQ. CDR3 amino acids: CASSQGGNTEAFF. The CDR3 DNA is TGCGCCAGCAGCCAAGGGGGGAACACTGAAGCTTTCTTT. The full variable domain, with the rest looked up from reference TRBV5-1 and TRBJ1-1, is KAGVTQTPRYLIKTRGQQVTLSCSPISGHRSVSWYQQTPGQGLQFLFEYFSETQRNKGNFPGRFSGRQFSNSRSEMNVSTLELGDSALYLCASSQGGNTEAFFGQGTRLTVV.

The chain combines TRBV5-5 with TRBJ1-6, with D possibly TRBD1 on 6 matching bases. V lost 0 bases and J 7 bases, leaving 11 bases between the germline ends. The CDR3 extends over 15 amino acids. The germline CDR1 and CDR2 sequences are SGHKS and YYEKEE (reference sequence). This CDR3 is CASSLEFRGNSPLHF. The DNA of the CDR3 is TGTGCCAGCAGCTTGGAATTCAGGGGAAATTCACCCCTCCACTTT.

This clone has just one count. The chain combines TRBV14 with TRBJ2-1; unclear D gene. Trimming removed 3 bases at V and 8 bases at J, with 17 bases between. The CDR3 length is 15 residues. Germline CDR1 is SGHDN and CDR2 is FVKESK. The chain's CDR3 is CASSHDPRRWYEQFF. The CDR3 nucleotides read TGTGCCAGCAGCCATGACCCTCGACGATGGTATGAGCAGTTCTTC.

This chain connects TRBV4-1 to TRBJ1-5, with a possible D match to TRBD1 (6 bases). Trimming shortened V by 2 bases and J by 3 bases, and 14 bases separated the two germline ends. The CDR3 is 16 residues long. Germline CDR1 and CDR2: MGHRA and YSYEKL. The CDR3 region is CASSQTPDRNNQPQHF. CDR3 nucleotides: TGCGCCAGCAGCCAAACACCTGACAGGAACAATCAGCCCCAGCATTTT.

This sequence joins TRBV30 and TRBJ1-4, with TRBD1 as a possible D gene (6 bases). V gave up 4 bases and J gave up 0 bases, with 12 bases separating them. The CDR3 covers 15 residues. Germline-derived CDR1 and CDR2 are GTSNPN and SVGIG (reference sequence). CDR3 protein: CAWTTGATTNEKLFF. CDR3 DNA sequence: TGTGCCTGGACGACAGGCGCAACAACTAATGAAAAACTGTTTTTT.

The chain employs TRBV4-1 and TRBJ1-4; D call uncertain. V lost 10 bases to trimming and J lost 7 bases, with 16 bases between them. The CDR3 loop spans 13 amino acids. CDR1 MGHRA and CDR2 YSYEKL come from the germline V gene. CDR3 amino acids: CATLGPMGEKLFF. For the CDR3, the DNA is TGCGCCACCCTAGGACCGATGGGTGAAAAACTGTTTTTT.